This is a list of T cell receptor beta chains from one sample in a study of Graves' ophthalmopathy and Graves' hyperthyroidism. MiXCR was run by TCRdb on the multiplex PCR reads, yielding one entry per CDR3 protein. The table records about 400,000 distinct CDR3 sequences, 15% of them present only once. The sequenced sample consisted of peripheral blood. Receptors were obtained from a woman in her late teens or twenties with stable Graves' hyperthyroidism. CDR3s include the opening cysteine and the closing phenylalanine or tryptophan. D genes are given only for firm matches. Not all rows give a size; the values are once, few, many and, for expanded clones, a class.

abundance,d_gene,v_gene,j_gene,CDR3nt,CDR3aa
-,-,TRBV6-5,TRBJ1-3,TGTGCCAGCAGTTACGGAGGACCGTCCCGCACCATATATTTT,CASSYGGPSRTIYF
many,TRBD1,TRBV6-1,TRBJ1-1,TGTGCCAGCAGTGAAGCCGGGACAGGCACTGAAGCTTTCTTT,CASSEAGTGTEAFF
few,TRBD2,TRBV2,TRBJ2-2,TGTGCCAGCGAGGGGATTACTAGCGGGGGGTCGAACACCGGGGAGCTGTTTTTT,CASEGITSGGSNTGELFF
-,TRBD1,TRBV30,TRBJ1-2,TGTGCCTGGGGTCTGGGACAGGGATATGGCTACACCTTC,CAWGLGQGYGYTF
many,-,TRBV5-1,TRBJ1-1,TGCGCCAGCAGCTTGTCCTCCAAGACTGAAGCTTTCTTT,CASSLSSKTEAFF
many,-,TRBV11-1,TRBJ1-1,TGTGCCAGCAGCTTAGTGAATAGCATGAACACTGAAGCTTTCTTT,CASSLVNSMNTEAFF
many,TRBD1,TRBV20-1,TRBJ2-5,TGCAGTGCCATGGACAGGGCAGGAGAGACCCAGTACTTC,CSAMDRAGETQYF
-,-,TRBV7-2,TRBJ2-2,TGTGCCAGCAGCCTTATCCTCGGGAACACCGGGGAGCTGTTTTTT,CASSLILGNTGELFF
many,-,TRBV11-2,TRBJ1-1,TGTGCCAGCAGCTTAGTTACAGAGAACACTGAAGCTTTCTTT,CASSLVTENTEAFF
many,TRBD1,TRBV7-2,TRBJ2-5,TGTGCCAGCAGCTTGAGTAGGGGGCGAGAGACCCAGTACTTC,CASSLSRGRETQYF
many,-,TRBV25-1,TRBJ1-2,TGTGCCAGCAGTGATGTACAGGGATTGAAGGGATATGGCTACACCTTC,CASSDVQGLKGYGYTF
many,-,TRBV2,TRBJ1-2,TGTGCCAGCACTGTCCTTTGGGATGGCTACACCTTC,CASTVLWDGYTF
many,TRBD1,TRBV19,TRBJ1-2,TGTGCCAGTAGTCCAGTCCCGGGACAGGGGGTATGGTACACCTTC,CASSPVPGQGVWYTF
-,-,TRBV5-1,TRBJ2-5,TGCGCCAGCAGCTGGGGACAATTGGGTCGAGAGACCCAGTACTTC,CASSWGQLGRETQYF
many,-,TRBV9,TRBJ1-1,TGTGCCAGCAGCAAGTCCGGGACACCTAACACTGAAGCTTTCTTT,CASSKSGTPNTEAFF
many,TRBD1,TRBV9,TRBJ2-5,TGTGCCAGCAGCGTGGGGACAGCTACCCAAGAGACCCAGTACTTC,CASSVGTATQETQYF
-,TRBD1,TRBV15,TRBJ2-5,TGTGCCACCGGGACAGGGGATCGAGCCGGGGAGACCCAGTACTTC,CATGTGDRAGETQYF
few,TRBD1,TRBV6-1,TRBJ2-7,TGTGCCAGCAGTGACCCCTCGGGGACAGGGGGCTACGAGCAGTACTTC,CASSDPSGTGGYEQYF
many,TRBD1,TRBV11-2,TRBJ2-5,TGTGCCAGCAGCTTAATCACAGGGGGCCAAGAGACCCAGTACTTC,CASSLITGGQETQYF
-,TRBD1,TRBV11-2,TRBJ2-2,TGTGCCAGCAGCCTGACAGGGATCCTCACCGGGGAGCTGTTTTTT,CASSLTGILTGELFF
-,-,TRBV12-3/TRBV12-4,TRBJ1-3,TGTGCCAGCAACAGGGACGGCGGAAACACCATATATTTT,CASNRDGGNTIYF
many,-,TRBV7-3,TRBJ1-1,TGTGCCAGCAGCTTAACCCGGGATAAAGAAGCTTTCTTT,CASSLTRDKEAFF
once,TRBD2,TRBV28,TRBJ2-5,TGTGCCAGCAGTTTGAGTGGCGGGGGGCAGCAAGAGACCCAGTACTTC,CASSLSGGGQQETQYF
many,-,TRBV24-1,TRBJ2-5,TGTGCCACCAGTGATTTCCGGGGAGAGACCCAGTACTTC,CATSDFRGETQYF
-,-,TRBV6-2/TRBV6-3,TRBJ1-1,TGTGCCAGCAGCCCCCTGGGGACTTTGACTGAAGCTTTCTTT,CASSPLGTLTEAFF
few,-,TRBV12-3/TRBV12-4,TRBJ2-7,TGTGCCAGCAGTTTCTTTTGGGGGTCCCCGAATAACGAGCAGTACTTC,CASSFFWGSPNNEQYF
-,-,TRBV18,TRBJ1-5,TGTGCCAGCTCACCACTCGGCAGGGCTTCCAATCAGCCCCAGCATTTT,CASSPLGRASNQPQHF
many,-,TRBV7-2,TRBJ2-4,TGTGCCAGCAGCTTAGCTCCAGGGACCAAAAACATTCAGTACTTC,CASSLAPGTKNIQYF